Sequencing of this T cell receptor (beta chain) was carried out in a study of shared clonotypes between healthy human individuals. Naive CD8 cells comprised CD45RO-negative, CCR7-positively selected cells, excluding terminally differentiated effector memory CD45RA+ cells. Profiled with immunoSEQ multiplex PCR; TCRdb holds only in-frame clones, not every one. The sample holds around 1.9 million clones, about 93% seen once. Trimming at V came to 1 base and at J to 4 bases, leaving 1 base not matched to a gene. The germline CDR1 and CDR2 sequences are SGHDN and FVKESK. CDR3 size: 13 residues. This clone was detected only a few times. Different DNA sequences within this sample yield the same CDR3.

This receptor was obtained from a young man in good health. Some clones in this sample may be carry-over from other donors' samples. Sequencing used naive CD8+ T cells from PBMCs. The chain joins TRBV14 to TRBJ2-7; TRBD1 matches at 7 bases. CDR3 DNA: TGTGCCAGCAGCCAAGTCAGGGGGTACGAGCAGTACTTC. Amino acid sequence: CASSQVRGYEQYF.